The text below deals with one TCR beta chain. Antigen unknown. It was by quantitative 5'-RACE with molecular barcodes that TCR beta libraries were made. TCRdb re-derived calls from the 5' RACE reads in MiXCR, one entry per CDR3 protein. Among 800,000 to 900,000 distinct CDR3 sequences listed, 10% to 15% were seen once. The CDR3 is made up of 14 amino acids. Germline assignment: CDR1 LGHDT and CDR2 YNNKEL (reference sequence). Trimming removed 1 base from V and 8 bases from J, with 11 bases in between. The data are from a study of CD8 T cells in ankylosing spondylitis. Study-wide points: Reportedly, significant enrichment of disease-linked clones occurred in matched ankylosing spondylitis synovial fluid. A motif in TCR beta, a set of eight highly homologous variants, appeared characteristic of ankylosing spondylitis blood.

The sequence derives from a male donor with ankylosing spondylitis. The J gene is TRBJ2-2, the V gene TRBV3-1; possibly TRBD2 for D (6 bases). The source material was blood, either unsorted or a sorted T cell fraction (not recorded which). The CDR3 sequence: CASSQGSGSGELFF. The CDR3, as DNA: TGTGCCAGCAGCCAAGGGAGCGGGTCGGGGGAGCTGTTTTTT. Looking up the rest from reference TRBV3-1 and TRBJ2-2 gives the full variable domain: DTAVSQTPKYLVTQMGNDKSIKCEQNLGHDTMYWYKQDSKKFLKIMFSYNNKELIINETVPNRFSPKSPDKAHLNLHINSLELGDSAVYFCASSQGSGSGELFFGEGSRLTVL.